A single sample gave rise to the 3 T cell receptor beta chains below, sequenced in a study of T cell clones after liver transplantation. Data came from immunoSEQ multiplex PCR; TCRdb stores just in-frame clones and leaves some out. The sample includes roughly 53,000 clones, over 60% of them seen just once. This material consisted of CD4+ T cells from blood, taken at the 22-month timepoint. The receptors come from a human patient who received a liver transplant. Some T cells may be supplied by the graft donor.

This chain joins TRBV6-5 and TRBJ2-5; D might be TRBD1 (7 bases). Germline V gene sequence: CDR1 MNHEY, CDR2 SVGAGI. The V and J ends lost 6 bases and 3 bases respectively, with 14 bases between them. CDR3 size: 14 residues. This CDR3 reads CASSPQGGKETQYF. The CDR3, as DNA: TGTGCCAGCAGCCCCCAGGGGGGTAAAGAGACCCAGTACTTC.

This clone has more than one count but fewer than ten. In DNA, the CDR3 is TGTGCCAGCAGTGGGGACATCTACGAGCAGTACTTC. Protein product: CASSGDIYEQYF. The chain is built from TRBV6-1 and TRBJ2-7; a possible D gene is TRBD1 (6 bases). With 4 bases removed from V and 3 bases from J, the gap between germline ends came to 7 bases. The CDR3 is made up of 12 amino acids. CDR1 is MNHNS, CDR2 SASEGT, per germline.

The CDR3 protein is CASSSPSSGNTIYF. Here the CDR3 DNA reads TGTGCCAGCAGCTCCCCAAGCTCTGGAAACACCATATATTTT. The chain recombines TRBV7-6 with TRBJ1-3, with no clear D. In germline, CDR1 is SGHVS, CDR2 FNYEAQ. Trimming stripped 4 bases from V and 0 bases from J, with 7 bases between. The CDR3 spans 14 residues.